The sequence of this T cell receptor (beta chain) was determined in a study of blood T cell repertoires in COVID-19 (dated by TCRdb to 2018 to 2021). Looking at the study overall: Samples covering the acute and convalescent phases of COVID-19 were provided by collaborators in the United States, Italy and Spain. The prospective study material was composed of cDNA or gDNA derived from T cells, B-cell-depleted T cells, or PBMCs. Deeply sampled blood TCRbeta repertoires from subjects exposed to, actively infected with, or recovered from COVID-19 were included in the dataset. The repertoires were released in a freely available public database intended as a resource for research on the immune response to SARS-CoV-2. The samples were drawn from the first 160 participants of the ongoing ImmuneRACE study and from over 950 subjects provided by 6 global collaborators. Nearly every sample came with metadata listing a de-identified subject ID, COVID-19 status, age in years and sex. HLA class I and class II types, where available, came from metadata supplied by the sample provider rather than from assay-based typing. Broad study findings and their caveats: The amount of clinical and demographic metadata varied by source and participant and was provided uncurated.

One collaborating source in Seattle enrolled patients while the patients were actively infected and followed the patients over time throughout the course of disease. Whole blood was collected in K2EDTA tubes by collaborating institutions according to the institutions' own protocols. For TCRbeta analysis, collaborators shipped samples as frozen whole blood, isolated PBMCs, or DNA extracted from either of those sample types. TCRbeta CDR3 regions were amplified from genomic DNA using the immunoSEQ Assay, a bias-controlled multiplex PCR. Processing in the source paper ran as follows. Nucleated cell counts per sample were estimated from amplification of reference gene primers within the assay. To quantify the absolute abundance of each unique TCRbeta CDR3 rearrangement, sequence reads were collapsed and filtered. For each sample, productive Simpson clonality was calculated as the square root of Simpson's diversity index over productive rearrangements. Here the immuneACCESS table is served through TCRdb, limited to in-frame sequences with V and J called. Missing clones are a known gap in these copies; in checked studies unresolved V genes cover under half, and the rest lacks a known reason. That table is the source of V, J and clone size, and D and trimming were worked out from the DNA. The sample contains about 250,000 clones, under 85% of them found a single time. The top ten clones comprise roughly 0.94% of the sample.

In the case of this clone: What this receptor recognizes is not known. No base quality values were provided; no much bigger clone lies one nucleotide off.

CDR1 SGHRS and CDR2 YFSETQ are derived from the germline V gene. Trimming removed 0 bases from V and 8 bases from J, leaving 11 bases between the germline ends. Spanning cysteine to phenylalanine, the CDR3 consists of 14 amino acids. The sequence is cut down to CDR3 DNA, 42 bases in frame from base 1. Input material: peripheral blood. The sequence is built from TRBV5-1 and TRBJ1-4, with the D gene call left open. The receptor was isolated from a human donor with COVID-19, enrolled during active disease. The donor label of this sample is uncertain. The CDR3 region: CASSLGGSREKLFF. The bases are TGCGCCAGCAGCTTGGGTGGGAGTAGAGAAAAACTGTTTTTT.